The 21 T cell receptor beta chains given below trace back to one sample, sequenced in a study of immune characterization of retroperitoneal liposarcoma. TCRdb re-analysed the PCR reads in MiXCR, keeping a single row per CDR3 protein. The repertoire holds under 2,500 distinct CDR3 sequences, with approximately 20% as singletons. The sequencing input was tumor tissue. The receptors were sampled from a male donor with retroperitoneal liposarcoma.

This clonotype was seen a few times. The chain joins TRBV12-3 or TRBV12-4 to TRBJ2-1, with a tentative D call TRBD2 (6 bases). V gave up 4 bases and J gave up 13 bases, with 11 bases separating them. The length of the CDR3 is 11 residues. CDR3 DNA: TGTGCCAGCAGTTCGGGACTCCTCCAGTTCTTC. Protein product: CASSSGLLQFF.

The chain couples TRBV12-3 or TRBV12-4 to TRBJ2-5; TRBD2 matches at 9 bases. The CDR3 has 17 amino acids. V lost 1 base, J lost 11 bases, and 17 bases stayed unmatched. CDR3 residues: CASSLVVSGGAYNEQYF. In DNA, the CDR3 is TGTGCCAGCAGTTTAGTAGTTAGCGGGGGTGCGTACAATGAGCAGTACTTC.

This clonotype qualifies as medium-sized. This chain connects TRBV11-2 to TRBJ2-1; 8 bases agree with TRBD1. After removal of 5 bases from V and 7 bases from J, the junction contained 13 bases not matched to a gene. CDR1 and CDR2 (germline): SGHAT, FQNNGV. The CDR3 spans 16 residues. The CDR3 DNA is TGTGCCAGCAGCCCGTCCGGGACAGGAAGGGGGAATGAGCAGTTCTTC. Protein: CASSPSGTGRGNEQFF.

This chain joins TRBV7-2 and TRBJ2-1; 9 bases fit TRBD2. The germline V gene encodes CDR1 SGHTA and CDR2 FQGNSA. The CDR3 extends over 15 amino acids. V lost 2 bases and J lost 4; bases outside the gene matches: 3. The CDR3 spells CASSLMSGGYNEQFF. CDR3 sequence (DNA): TGTGCCAGCAGCTTAATGAGCGGGGGGTACAATGAGCAGTTCTTC.

This clonotype is categorized as large. The chain uses TRBV6-6 and TRBJ2-1; perhaps TRBD1 as D (5 bases). The CDR3 is 14 residues long. Trimming stripped 2 bases from V and 13 bases from J, with 18 bases between. The germline CDR1 and CDR2 sequences are MNHNY and SVGAGI (reference sequence). CDR3 DNA sequence: TGTGCCAGCAGTTACGGCCTAGGACAAGAGACCCAGTTCTTC. As protein: CASSYGLGQETQFF.

The CDR3 protein is CASSVGQGDSSQYF. In DNA, the CDR3 is TGCGCCAGCAGTGTTGGACAGGGTGATTCCTCCCAGTACTTC. V usage is TRBV10-2 and J usage is TRBJ2-1; 8 bases line up with TRBD1. The J call may be faulty, since TRBJ2-5 better matches the DNA end. The CDR3 length is 14 residues. The V gene's germline CDR1 is WSHSY and CDR2 SAAADI.

By sample fraction, this clonotype is medium-sized. The J gene is TRBJ2-1, the V gene TRBV7-2; maybe TRBD2 (6 bases). This CDR3 is 16 amino acids long. Germline V CDR1 and CDR2: SGHTA, FQGNSA. V gave up 3 bases and J gave up 0 bases, with 12 bases separating them. CDR3 in amino acids: CASSLEGLSSYNEQFF. The CDR3 nucleotides are TGTGCCAGCAGCTTGGAGGGCCTGAGCTCCTACAATGAGCAGTTCTTC.

This clonotype is labeled as medium-sized. The chain joins TRBV7-2 to TRBJ2-5; 7 bases map to TRBD2. The assigned J gene may be wrong: the sequence end matches TRBJ2-7 better. Germline lookup yields CDR1 SGHTA and CDR2 FQGNSA. The CDR3 extends over 14 amino acids. The CDR3 sequence is CASSLAGGSYEQYF. CDR3 nucleotide sequence: TGTGCCAGCAGCTTAGCCGGCGGGAGCTACGAGCAGTACTTC.

For this clonotype: Given a much more abundant clone one base away, this may be a read error. The CDR3 sequence is CASSFGSGGDEQFF. In DNA, the CDR3 is TGTGCCAGCAGTTTTGGTAGCGGGGGGGACGAGCAGTTCTTC. The V gene is TRBV12-3 or TRBV12-4, the J gene TRBJ2-1; 11 bases line up with TRBD2. The CDR3 is 14 amino acids. J was trimmed by 10 bases and V by 3 bases; bases with no gene match: 5.

In its sample, this clonotype is medium-sized. The rearrangement uses TRBV12-3 or TRBV12-4 and TRBJ1-2, with 9 bases matching TRBD1. The CDR3 is made up of 14 amino acids. V trimming: 6 bases; J trimming: 6 bases; junction bases outside the gene matches: 8. The CDR3 DNA reads TGTGCCAGCAGACATGGACAGGGGATTCATGGCTACACCTTC. It codes for CASRHGQGIHGYTF.

This clonotype rates as medium-sized. At one end, the junction sequence differs from germline, possibly due to a read error. V gene TRBV7-7 combines with J gene TRBJ2-1; D is unresolved. Germline CDR1 SSHAT, CDR2 FNYEAQ (reference sequence). The CDR3 sequence is 13 residues long. This chain's CDR3 is CASSLRELGEQFF. The CDR3 nucleotides are TGTGCTAGCAGCTTAAGGGAATTGGGTGAGCAGTTCTTC.

This clonotype is classed as medium-sized. CDR3 loop: CASSSPTGSSYEQYF. The CDR3, as DNA: TGTGCCAGCAGTTCTCCGACTGGTTCGTCCTACGAGCAGTACTTC. J is TRBJ2-5 and V is TRBV6-7; D is ambiguous. The assigned J gene may be wrong: the sequence end matches TRBJ2-7 better. TRBV6-7 is an ORF; its function is uncertain. This CDR3 region has 15 residues.

This clonotype has only a few counts. A much larger clone is a single base away; this may be a read error. The rearrangement uses TRBV12-3 or TRBV12-4 and TRBJ2-1; possible D gene TRBD2, 6 bases. V lost 1 base and J lost 10, with 17 bases in between. The CDR3 is 15 residues long. The chain's CDR3 is CASSLVRGLGGEQFF. In DNA form, the CDR3 reads TGTGCCAGCAGTTTAGTACGGGGGTTAGGTGGCGAGCAGTTCTTC.

The V and J genes are TRBV12-3 or TRBV12-4 and TRBJ2-1; unclear D gene. CDR3 length equals 16 residues. The V gene lost 6 bases and the J gene lost 4 bases, with 19 bases spanning the gap. CDR3 bases: TGTGCCAGCAGCCCAACTATAGGACGGGTTTACAATGAGCAGTTCTTC. It specifies CASSPTIGRVYNEQFF.

This clonotype is judged medium-sized. The chain links TRBV11-1 to TRBJ2-3; D remains ambiguous. The germline V gene has CDR1 SGHAT and CDR2 FQDESV (reference sequence). This CDR3 is built from 11 residues. V lost 4 bases and J lost 2, with 1 base in between. CDR3 sequence (DNA): TGTGCCAGCAGCTCCACAGATACGCAGTATTTT. Translation gives CASSSTDTQYF.

The chain is built from TRBV12-3 or TRBV12-4 and TRBJ1-2; D is uncertain. This CDR3 is built from 13 residues. Deletions cut 7 bases from V and 8 bases from J, with 17 bases between. As DNA, the CDR3 is TGTGCCAGCACCCCTCTACTCACCTCGGGCTACACCTTC. It yields the protein CASTPLLTSGYTF.

Relative to its sample, this clonotype is medium-sized. J is TRBJ1-6 and V is TRBV12-3 or TRBV12-4, with D possibly TRBD1 on 6 matching bases. V was pared by 7 bases and J by 0 bases, with 13 bases between. The CDR3 runs to 16 residues. The CDR3 DNA reads as TGTGCCAGCACCAAGGGGGGTAGCTCCTATAATTCACCCCTCCACTTT. Translation: CASTKGGSSYNSPLHF.

The V gene is TRBV25-1, the J gene TRBJ2-1; 8 bases map to TRBD1. With V trimmed by 4 bases and J by 4 bases, 0 bases remained unmatched. The CDR3 is made up of 13 amino acids. The V gene's germline CDR1 is MGHDK and CDR2 SYGVNS. The CDR3 coding sequence is TGTGCCAGCAGTGGGGACAGGTACAATGAGCAGTTCTTC. Translating gives CASSGDRYNEQFF.

By proportion, this clonotype is medium-sized. V is TRBV6-1 and J is TRBJ2-3; D is unclear. Germline V CDR1 and CDR2: MNHNS, SASEGT. V was trimmed by 5 bases and J by 5 bases, leaving 11 bases between them. The CDR3 is made up of 13 amino acids. This CDR3 reads CASSISPRDTQYF. DNA of the CDR3: TGTGCCAGCAGTATAAGTCCTAGAGATACGCAGTATTTT.

This chain connects TRBV7-8 to TRBJ2-5; no reliable D call. CDR1 and CDR2 (germline): SGHVS, FQNEAQ. The CDR3 has 15 amino acids. V was pared by 5 bases and J by 11 bases, with 24 bases between. CDR3 nucleotide sequence: TGTGCCAGCAGCAATACAGTTGGGATCCACAATGAGCAGTACTTC. As protein: CASSNTVGIHNEQYF.

Comments on this clonotype: No conserved phenylalanine or tryptophan ends this CDR3, so it is likely a read error. V usage is TRBV5-1 and J usage is TRBJ2-1; D is unresolved. The CDR3 spans 15 residues. CDR1 is SGHRS and CDR2 is YFSETQ in the germline V gene. V lost 6 bases, J lost 2 bases, and 15 bases lay in between. The CDR3 sequence is CASKQDEGPYNEQFC. The DNA of the CDR3 is TGCGCCAGCAAGCAAGATGAAGGTCCCTACAATGAGCAGTTCTGC.